This T cell receptor (beta chain) was observed in a study of blood T cell repertoires in COVID-19. Whole-study context: T cells, B-cell-depleted T cells, or PBMCs provided the cDNA or gDNA that served as material.

In the study's own analysis: Amplification of reference gene primers provided the estimated nucleated cell counts. Method: immunoSEQ multiplex PCR; TCRdb's copy keeps in-frame clones and lacks some. Clonal size and the V and J genes are those of that table, whereas D and trimming came from the DNA. Found here are 300,000 to 450,000 clones, 70% to 90% of them singletons; the top ten hold about 2.3%. The trim removed 5 bases at V and 5 bases at J, leaving 6 bases unmatched. The CDR3 spans 15 residues. Germline loops: CDR1 KGHSH, CDR2 LQKENI. The genes are TRBV18 and TRBJ2-1; 10 bases match TRBD2. The sequenced material came from peripheral blood. The clonotype originates from a woman aged 55 to 70 with COVID-19, enrolled during active disease. CDR3 coding DNA: TGTGCCAGCTCAGTTCGGACTAGCGGCAACAATGAGCAGTTCTTC. It encodes CASSVRTSGNNEQFF.